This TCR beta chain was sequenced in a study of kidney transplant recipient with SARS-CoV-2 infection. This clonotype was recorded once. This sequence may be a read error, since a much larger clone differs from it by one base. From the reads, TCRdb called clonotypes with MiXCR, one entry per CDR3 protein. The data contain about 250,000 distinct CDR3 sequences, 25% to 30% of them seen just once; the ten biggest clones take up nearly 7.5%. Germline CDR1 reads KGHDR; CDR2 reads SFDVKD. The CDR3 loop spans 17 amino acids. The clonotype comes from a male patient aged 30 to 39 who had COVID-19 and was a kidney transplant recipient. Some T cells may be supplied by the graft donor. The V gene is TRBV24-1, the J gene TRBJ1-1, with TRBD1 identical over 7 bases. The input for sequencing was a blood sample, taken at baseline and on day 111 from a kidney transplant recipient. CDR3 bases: TGTGCCACCAGTGATTCTCTCCCGGGACAGCCGAACGCTGAAGCTTTCTTT. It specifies CATSDSLPGQPNAEAFF.